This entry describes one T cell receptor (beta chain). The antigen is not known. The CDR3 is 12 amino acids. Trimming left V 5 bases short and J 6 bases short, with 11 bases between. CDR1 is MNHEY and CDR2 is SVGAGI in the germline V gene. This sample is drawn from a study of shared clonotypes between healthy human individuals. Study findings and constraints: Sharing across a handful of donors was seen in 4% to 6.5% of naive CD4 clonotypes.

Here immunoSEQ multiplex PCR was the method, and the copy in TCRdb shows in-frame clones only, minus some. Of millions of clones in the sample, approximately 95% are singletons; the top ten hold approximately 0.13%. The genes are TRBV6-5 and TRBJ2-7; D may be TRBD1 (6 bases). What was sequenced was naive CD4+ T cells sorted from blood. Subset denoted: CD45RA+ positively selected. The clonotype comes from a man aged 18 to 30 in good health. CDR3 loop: CASSTMDSEQYF. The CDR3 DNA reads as TGTGCCAGCAGTACAATGGACAGCGAGCAGTACTTC.